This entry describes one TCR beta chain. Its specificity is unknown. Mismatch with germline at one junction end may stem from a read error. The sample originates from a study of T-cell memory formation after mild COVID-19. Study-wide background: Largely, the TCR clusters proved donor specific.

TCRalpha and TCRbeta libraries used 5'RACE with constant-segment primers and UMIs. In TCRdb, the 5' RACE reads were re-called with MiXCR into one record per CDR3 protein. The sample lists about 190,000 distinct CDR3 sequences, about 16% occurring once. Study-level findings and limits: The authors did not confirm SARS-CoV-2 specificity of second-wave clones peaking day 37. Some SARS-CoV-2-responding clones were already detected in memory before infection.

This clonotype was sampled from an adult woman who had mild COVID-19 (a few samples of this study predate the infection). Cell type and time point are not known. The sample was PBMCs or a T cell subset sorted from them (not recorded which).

Here the CDR3 reads CASSPVGGSYNEQFF. In DNA, the CDR3 is TGTGCTAGCAGCCCAGTCGGGGGTTCCTACAATGAGCAGTTCTTC. The chain links TRBV7-7 to TRBJ2-1, with a possible D match to TRBD2 (6 bases). Germline V gene data show CDR1 as SSHAT and CDR2 as FNYEAQ (reference sequence). The CDR3 is 15 residues long.